This TCR beta chain was found in a study of T cells in Graves' hyperthyroidism and ophthalmopathy. A patient was excluded if there was uncontrolled infection, other autoimmune disease, pregnancy or lactation. A roughly 10 ml volume of fresh peripheral blood provided the PBMCs. From RNA transcripts, TCR beta CDR3 regions were amplified. Researchers ran a first-round RT-PCR on the TCR CDR3 using the HTBI primer set. MiXCR was run by TCRdb on the multiplex PCR reads, yielding one entry per CDR3 protein. Of fewer than 650,000 distinct CDR3 sequences listed, roughly 14% were seen once; the top ten hold around 4%. Regarding the study as a whole: Blood held most thyroid clonotypes expanded above 0.001 frequency.

Trimming removed 0 bases at V and 0 bases at J, with 14 bases between. The germline CDR1 and CDR2 sequences are DFQATT and SNEGSKA (reference sequence). The CDR3 extends over 17 amino acids. This clonotype was counted at least ten times. Its antigen remains unknown. This chain uses TRBV20-1 with TRBJ2-2, with D possibly being TRBD1 or TRBD2 (5 bases each). Input material: blood. The clonotype originates from a middle-aged woman with Graves' ophthalmopathy. The CDR3 sequence: CSAREQYGAANTGELFF. The CDR3 DNA sequence: TGCAGTGCTAGAGAACAGTACGGGGCCGCGAACACCGGGGAGCTGTTTTTT.